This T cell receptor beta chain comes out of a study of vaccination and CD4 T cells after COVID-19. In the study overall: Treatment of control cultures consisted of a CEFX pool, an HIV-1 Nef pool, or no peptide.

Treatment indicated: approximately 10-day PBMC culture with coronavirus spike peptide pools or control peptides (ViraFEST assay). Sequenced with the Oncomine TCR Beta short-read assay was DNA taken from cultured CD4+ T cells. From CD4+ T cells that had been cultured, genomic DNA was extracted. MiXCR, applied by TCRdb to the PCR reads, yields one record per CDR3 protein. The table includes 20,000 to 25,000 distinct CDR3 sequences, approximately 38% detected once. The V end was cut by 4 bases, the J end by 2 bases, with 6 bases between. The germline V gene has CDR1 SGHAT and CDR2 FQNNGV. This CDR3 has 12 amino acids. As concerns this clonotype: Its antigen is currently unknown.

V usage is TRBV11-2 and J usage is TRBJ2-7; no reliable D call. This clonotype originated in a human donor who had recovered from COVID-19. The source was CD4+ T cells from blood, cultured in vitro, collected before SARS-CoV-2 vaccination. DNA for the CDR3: TGTGCCAGCAGCTCATTACCCTACGAGCAGTACTTC. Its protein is CASSSLPYEQYF.